The clone carrying this T cell receptor beta chain was counted a few times. Its specificity is not known. Germline values: CDR1 MNHEY, CDR2 SVGEGT. After removal of 0 bases from V and 0 bases from J, the junction contained 10 bases not matched to a gene. The CDR3 totals 19 residues. The data stem from a study of human T cells and chemical hapten exposure. Study conclusions and caveats: TCRs above 1 in 1000 frequency stayed constant with DPC sensitization.

Regarding time point: patch test 2, 6 weeks after DPC sensitization. Stated treatment: therapeutic diphenylcyclopropenone sensitization with weekly scalp DPC. In TCRdb, the RACE reads were re-called with MiXCR into one record per CDR3 protein. The data show a few hundred thousand distinct CDR3 sequences, 6% to 7% seen once. The chain links TRBV6-2 or TRBV6-3 to TRBJ2-1, with TRBD2 matching over 8 bases. The specimen comprised whole blood, sampled in connection with sensitization to the hapten diphenylcyclopropenone (DPC). The receptor comes from a woman younger than 30 with alopecia areata. Some clones in this sample may be carry-over from other donors' samples. As DNA, the CDR3 is TGTGCCAGCAGTTACTCGAGTATAAGCGGGGGACCCTCCTACAATGAGCAGTTCTTC. This sequence encodes CASSYSSISGGPSYNEQFF.